The rows below give T cell receptor beta chains drawn from one sample of a study of T-cell reconstitution after alpha-beta-depleted transplantation in children. TCRdb independently ran MiXCR on the PCR reads; one entry per CDR3 protein. In the table there are a few hundred thousand distinct CDR3 sequences, around a tenth of which are singletons. Sequenced here: PBMCs from the stem cell graft donor, sampled from the stem cell graft. These TCRs come from a human donor who donated a stem cell graft to a child with acute lymphoblastic leukemia. The CDR3 runs from the conserved cysteine through the conserved F or W. The D gene is left open where the match is weak. Rows may omit the clone size; those that give it use once, few, many or a size class.

>TRBJ2-7|many|TRBV6-2/TRBV6-3|-
CASRTRTEQYF
TGTGCCAGCAGGACTAGGACCGAGCAGTACTTC
>TRBJ1-1|few|TRBV7-2|-
CASSTRRARGTEAFF
TGTGCCAGCAGCACCCGACGGGCGCGGGGTACTGAAGCTTTCTTT
>TRBJ1-3|few|TRBV11-1|TRBD1
CASSRIRGRGEGGNTIYF
TGTGCCAGCAGCCGAATCAGAGGCAGGGGGGAAGGAGGAAACACCATATATTTT
>TRBJ2-3|many|TRBV7-8|TRBD2
CASSFLTSGSGDTQYF
TGTGCCAGCAGCTTTTTAACTAGCGGGAGCGGAGATACGCAGTATTTT
>TRBJ2-2|few|TRBV7-9|-
CASSWSLAGELFF
TGTGCCAGCAGCTGGTCCCTGGCCGGGGAGCTGTTTTTT
>TRBJ1-4|few|TRBV12-3/TRBV12-4|-
CASSLGLVGEKLFF
TGTGCCAGCAGTTTAGGCTTAGTCGGTGAAAAACTGTTTTTT
>TRBJ1-5|few|TRBV5-6|-
CASSVTGTNQPQHF
TGTGCCAGCAGCGTAACCGGGACAAATCAGCCCCAGCATTTT
>TRBJ2-2|few|TRBV7-2|-
CASSSQTIGHGELFF
TGTGCCAGCAGCTCCCAAACGATTGGGCACGGGGAGCTGTTTTTT
>TRBJ2-7|many|TRBV7-2|-
CASSLGQGGDEQYF
TGTGCCAGCAGCTTAGGGCAGGGAGGCGACGAGCAGTACTTC
>TRBJ1-6|few|TRBV7-3|TRBD1
CASSSGQGHSPLHF
TGTGCCAGCAGCTCGGGACAGGGCCATTCACCCCTCCACTTT
>TRBJ1-2|few|TRBV20-1|-
CSARPGGGYTF
TGCAGTGCTAGACCGGGGGGCGGCTACACCTTC
>TRBJ1-5|few|TRBV19|-
CASSISGFNQPQHF
TGTGCCAGTAGTATTTCGGGGTTCAATCAGCCCCAGCATTTT
>TRBJ2-1|few|TRBV6-2/TRBV6-3|-
CASSYSRGTYNEQFF
TGTGCCAGCAGTTACTCCAGGGGCACCTACAATGAGCAGTTCTTC
>TRBJ1-1|few|TRBV20-1|-
CSVRGMTRVNTEAFF
TGCAGTGTCAGGGGCATGACAAGGGTGAACACTGAAGCTTTCTTT
>TRBJ2-1|-|TRBV27|-
CASSTDTSSYNEQFF
TGTGCCAGCAGTACAGATACGAGCTCCTACAATGAGCAGTTCTTC
>TRBJ2-5|many|TRBV12-3/TRBV12-4|TRBD2
CASSWTGVAGETQYF
TGTGCCAGCAGTTGGACCGGGGTAGCGGGAGAGACCCAGTACTTC
>TRBJ1-4|-|TRBV6-5|-
CASSYGINEKLFF
TGTGCCAGCAGTTATGGGATTAATGAAAAACTGTTTTTT
>TRBJ1-6|many|TRBV20-1|TRBD1
CSAPGTGRLSPLHF
TGCAGTGCCCCTGGGACAGGGAGGTTATCACCCCTCCACTTT
>TRBJ2-7|many|TRBV7-8|TRBD2
CASSRTSGSVYEQYF
TGTGCCAGCAGCCGGACTAGCGGGAGCGTCTACGAGCAGTACTTC
>TRBJ1-5|few|TRBV18|-
CASSPQGTVPNQPQHF
TGTGCCAGCTCACCACAGGGCACTGTACCTAATCAGCCCCAGCATTTT
>TRBJ2-5|few|TRBV9|TRBD2
CASSVGGGEQETQYF
TGTGCCAGCAGCGTAGGGGGGGGGGAACAAGAGACCCAGTACTTC
>TRBJ2-1|-|TRBV7-6|TRBD2
CASSVGSGRIYEQFF
TGTGCCAGCAGCGTAGGTAGCGGGAGGATATATGAGCAGTTCTTC
>TRBJ2-1|-|TRBV3-1|TRBD2
CASSPMIVGTSVNEQFF
TGTGCCAGCAGCCCCATGATTGTAGGGACTAGCGTTAATGAGCAGTTCTTC
>TRBJ2-2|few|TRBV5-6|TRBD1
CASRGTGIDTGELFF
TGTGCCAGCAGGGGGACAGGGATAGACACCGGGGAGCTGTTTTTT
>TRBJ2-7|-|TRBV12-3/TRBV12-4|-
CARSYWDPGGEHSYEQYF
TGTGCCCGCAGTTACTGGGACCCTGGAGGGGAACATTCCTACGAGCAGTACTTC
>TRBJ2-7|-|TRBV7-2|-
CASSRGFPYEQYF
TGTGCCAGCAGCAGGGGGTTCCCCTACGAGCAGTACTTC
>TRBJ2-1|few|TRBV29-1|TRBD2
CSVERGDTPTEQFF
TGCAGCGTTGAGCGGGGGGATACCCCTACTGAGCAGTTCTTC
>TRBJ1-2|-|TRBV30|TRBD1
CAWSVQGHYGYTF
TGTGCCTGGAGTGTACAGGGGCACTATGGCTACACCTTC
>TRBJ2-7|few|TRBV6-1|TRBD1
CASMRTGEVEQYF
TGTGCCAGCATGAGGACAGGGGAAGTCGAGCAGTACTTC
>TRBJ1-1|few|TRBV6-2/TRBV6-3|-
CASSPGSWTEAFF
TGTGCCAGCAGTCCCGGATCGTGGACTGAAGCTTTCTTT
>TRBJ1-1|many|TRBV15|TRBD1
CATSWDRGSEAFF
TGTGCCACCAGCTGGGACAGGGGGAGTGAAGCTTTCTTT
>TRBJ2-1|few|TRBV20-1|-
CSARGLARGPYNEQFF
TGCAGTGCTAGGGGGCTAGCGAGAGGACCCTACAATGAGCAGTTCTTC
>TRBJ2-7|-|TRBV7-7|-
CASSPSADSVSYEQYF
TGTGCTAGCAGCCCTTCGGCGGACAGCGTCTCCTACGAGCAGTACTTC
>TRBJ2-7|few|TRBV5-5|TRBD2
CASSLSSGSSPTYEQYF
TGTGCCAGCAGCTTAAGTAGCGGGAGTTCCCCGACCTACGAGCAGTACTTC
>TRBJ2-2|few|TRBV27|TRBD1
CASRSGQGWTNTGELFF
TGTGCCAGCAGATCGGGACAGGGGTGGACAAACACCGGGGAGCTGTTTTTT